This entry lists 30 T cell receptor beta chains sequenced from one sample in a study of post-analysis software for immune sequencing data. Broader study findings: A handful of TRBV segments were significantly more frequent in patients than in controls. TRBV5-6, TRBV5-1 and TRBV20-1 were among these segments.

Unique molecular identifiers featured in each of the TCR beta cDNA libraries. TCRdb reprocessed the PCR reads via MiXCR and lists one record per CDR3 protein. The sample includes roughly 800,000 distinct CDR3 sequences, around 46% seen only once; the top ten take roughly 4.5%. These receptors are not linked to any known antigen. Input material: blood. These receptor sequences come from a girl between 5 and 17 years old with multiple sclerosis.

This chain connects TRBV21-1 to TRBJ2-6. TRBV21-1 constitutes a pseudogene. This CDR3 has 17 amino acids. The CDR3: CVRKKQLKSSGANVLTF. Here the CDR3 DNA reads TGTGTGAGGAAGAAACAGCTTAAAAGCTCTGGGGCCAACGTCCTGACTTTC.

In this sample, this clonotype turned up a few times. This chain connects TRBV6-5 to TRBJ1-5; D is ambiguous. The CDR3 totals 12 residues. Trimming left V 6 bases short and J 4 bases short, with 7 bases between. Germline V gives CDR1 MNHEY, CDR2 SVGAGI. The CDR3 loop is CASSGLNQPQHF. CDR3 bases: TGTGCCAGCAGCGGACTGAATCAGCCCCAGCATTTT.

This clonotype was counted a few times. The J gene is TRBJ2-1, the V gene TRBV4-3; D gene unclear. V was trimmed by 1 base and J by 8 bases, leaving 9 bases between them. Germline CDR1 LGHNA, CDR2 YSLEER. There are 13 residues in the CDR3. The CDR3 region has the DNA TGCGCCAGCAGCCAAGGATTGATCGATGAGCAGTTCTTC. Translating gives CASSQGLIDEQFF.

The sample holds a few counts of this clonotype. The chain links TRBV7-9 to TRBJ1-2; D uncertain. Germline V gene sequence: CDR1 SEHNR, CDR2 FQNEAQ (reference sequence). V was pared by 2 bases and J by 5 bases, with 6 bases between. The CDR3 loop spans 12 amino acids. The CDR3 reads CASSLPQYGYTF. For the CDR3, the DNA is TGTGCCAGCAGCTTACCGCAGTATGGCTACACCTTC.

The V and J genes are TRBV28 and TRBJ2-7; 10 nucleotides line up with TRBD2. CDR1 is MDHEN and CDR2 is SYDVKM in the germline V gene. Losses at the gene ends were 8 bases for V and 3 bases for J; bases not matched to a gene: 7. The CDR3 runs to 14 residues. The CDR3 DNA is TGTGCCAGCGGTGGGGCTAGCGGGAGCTACGAGCAGTACTTC. This encodes CASGGASGSYEQYF.

This clonotype was recorded only once. V usage is TRBV21-1 and J usage is TRBJ2-5; the tabulated D call, TRBD1, remains unverified against the DNA. TRBV21-1 is deemed a pseudogene. The length of the CDR3 is 16 residues. For the CDR3, the DNA is TGTGCCAGCACTACAAGGGGGGGACACTCCCAAGAGACCCAGTACTTC. Its protein product is CASTTRGGHSQETQYF.

Only a few counts were recorded for this clonotype. This chain links TRBV11-2 with TRBJ2-2; the match to TRBD1 covers 10 bases. The ends lost 2 bases at V and 2 bases at J; junction bases unmatched: 8. The CDR3 is 18 residues long. Looked up from germline, CDR1 is SGHAT and CDR2 is FQNNGV. CDR3 amino acids: CASSLRPGQGLNTGELFF. In nucleotides, the CDR3 is TGTGCCAGCAGCTTAAGACCGGGACAGGGGCTAAACACCGGGGAGCTGTTTTTT.

The chain is built from TRBV6-5 and TRBJ2-5, with a tentative D call TRBD1 (6 bases). The J call may be in error: the DNA end matches TRBJ2-7 better. This CDR3 has 12 residues. Germline CDR1 is MNHEY and CDR2 is SVGAGI. The CDR3 DNA follows: TGTGCCAGCCGGGACACCACCTACGAGCAGTACTTC. Translating it yields CASRDTTYEQYF.

The chain combines TRBV27 with TRBJ2-1, with D maybe TRBD1 (6 bases). In germline, CDR1 is MNHEY, CDR2 SMNVEV (reference sequence). The CDR3 length is 13 residues. Trimming shortened V by 3 bases and J by 10 bases, and 13 bases separated the two germline ends. The CDR3 bases are TGTGCCAGCAGTTTTGCAGGGGCTGGGGAGCAGTTCTTC. Its protein product is CASSFAGAGEQFF.

This chain uses TRBV20-1 with TRBJ2-7; D not certain. Trimming cost V 5 bases and J 2 bases, with 19 bases left between them. Germline CDR1 is DFQATT and CDR2 is SNEGSKA (reference sequence). This CDR3 is built from 15 residues. The CDR3 DNA sequence: TGCAGTGCTGAAGTTTTACTGGCTAGAACCTACGAGCAGTACTTC. Translation: CSAEVLLARTYEQYF.

Details on this clonotype: The DNA is left out, because the CDR3 cannot be placed on it with certainty; the CDR3 is given as TCRdb lists it. The chain recombines TRBV5-6 with TRBJ2-6. The CDR3 comprises 22 residues, both ends counted. Germline-derived CDR1 and CDR2 are SGHDT and YYEEEE. CDR3 region: CASSLGNPNGYTFGSGTNVLTF.

The chain employs TRBV6-1 and TRBJ2-1; 14 positions match TRBD2. The CDR3 runs to 18 residues. Germline V gives CDR1 MNHNS, CDR2 SASEGT. V trimming: 6 bases; J trimming: 2 bases; junction bases outside the gene matches: 9. CDR3 in amino acids: CASSRLAGGLQAYNEQFF. The DNA of the CDR3 is TGTGCCAGCAGCCGACTAGCGGGAGGGCTCCAGGCCTACAATGAGCAGTTCTTC.

The gene calls are TRBV11-2 and TRBJ2-1; 7 bases agree with TRBD2. The CDR3 is made up of 15 amino acids. V trimming: 4 bases; J trimming: 3 bases; junction bases outside the gene matches: 6. The germline CDR1 and CDR2 sequences are SGHAT and FQNNGV. CDR3 residues: CASSSQRDVYNEQFF. The CDR3 DNA sequence: TGTGCCAGCAGCTCCCAGCGGGACGTCTACAATGAGCAGTTCTTC.

The chain employs TRBV7-8 and TRBJ2-3; D is unclear. Trimming removed 4 bases at V and 1 base at J, with 18 bases between. The CDR3 spans 17 residues. Germline CDR1 reads SGHVS; CDR2 reads FQNEAQ. The DNA of the CDR3 is TGTGCCAGCAGCTCTAGAAGTGTAGTCCTAGGCACAGATACGCAGTATTTT. Its translation: CASSSRSVVLGTDTQYF.

This clonotype was seen only a few times. V is TRBV7-9 and J is TRBJ2-7, with a weak D call TRBD2 (5 bases). The V end lost 6 bases, the J end lost 0 bases, and 18 bases lay between the germline ends. Germline V gene data show CDR1 as SEHNR and CDR2 as FQNEAQ (reference sequence). The CDR3 has 16 residues. The CDR3 is CASRPGLLAASYEQYF. DNA of the CDR3: TGTGCCAGCAGACCTGGACTCCTCGCCGCCTCCTACGAGCAGTACTTC. Full variable domain (outside the CDR3, taken from reference TRBV7-9 and TRBJ2-7): DTGVSQNPRHKITKRGQNVTFRCDPISEHNRLYWYRQTLGQGPEFLTYFQNEAQLEKSRLLSDRFSAERPKGSFSTLEIQRTEQGDSAMYLCASRPGLLAASYEQYFGPGTRLTVT.

The gene calls are TRBV20-1 and TRBJ2-3; tentative D call: TRBD2 (5 bases). V was cut by 5 bases and J by 0 bases, with 12 bases left in between. CDR3 length: 14 amino acids. The germline CDR1 and CDR2 sequences are DFQATT and SNEGSKA (reference sequence). The CDR3 nucleotides are TGCAGTGCTGGTTTATGGACTAGCACAGATACGCAGTATTTT. Amino acids: CSAGLWTSTDTQYF.

The genes are TRBV6-5 and TRBJ2-6; D uncertain. V was shortened by 2 bases and J by 0 bases, with 17 bases between the two germline ends. Germline assignment: CDR1 MNHEY and CDR2 SVGAGI. The CDR3 has 19 amino acids. CDR3 nucleotides: TGTGCCAGCAGTTACCGGCAGCCTTTGGGGAACTCTGGGGCCAACGTCCTGACTTTC. It codes for CASSYRQPLGNSGANVLTF.

This sequence joins TRBV19 and TRBJ2-7, with 10 bases aligning to TRBD1. CDR3 length: 16 residues. The trim removed 6 bases at V and 1 base at J, leaving 9 bases unmatched. The germline CDR1 and CDR2 sequences are LNHDA and SQIVND (reference sequence). The CDR3 DNA sequence: TGTGCCAGTAGCCATACGGGACAGGGGTCTTCCTACGAGCAGTACTTC. This gives the protein CASSHTGQGSSYEQYF.

On this clonotype: One end of the junction does not line up with germline, which may come from a read error. The rearrangement links TRBV4-2 to TRBJ2-5; 7 nucleotides match TRBD1. CDR1 and CDR2 from the germline V gene are LGHNA and YNFKEQ. This CDR3 is built from 16 residues. The CDR3, as DNA: TGTGCCGGCAGCCAAGCCCCACGACAGGGTACCGAGACCCAGTACTTC. This codes for CAGSQAPRQGTETQYF.

This sequence joins TRBV6-1 and TRBJ2-1; D gene unclear. The CDR3 is made up of 16 amino acids. Germline CDR1 MNHNS, CDR2 SASEGT. With 4 bases removed from V and 0 bases from J, the gap between germline ends came to 13 bases. This CDR3 reads CASSGPTRSSYNEQFF. CDR3 in DNA: TGTGCCAGCAGTGGCCCTACCAGAAGCTCCTACAATGAGCAGTTCTTC.

The chain links TRBV20-1 to TRBJ2-1, with D unclear. V was shortened by 6 bases and J by 4 bases, with 10 bases between the two germline ends. There are 12 residues in the CDR3. Germline assignment: CDR1 DFQATT and CDR2 SNEGSKA (reference sequence). In nucleotides, the CDR3 is TGCAGTGCCCGGCCCGGTTACAATGAGCAGTTCTTC. Translating gives CSARPGYNEQFF.

The sample holds a few counts of this clonotype. The V gene is TRBV6-6, the J gene TRBJ2-5; no clear D. Trimming took 5 bases from V and 13 from J, leaving 20 bases between them. Germline V gene lookup returns CDR1 MNHNY and CDR2 SVGAGI (reference sequence). The CDR3 loop spans 13 amino acids. CDR3 sequence reads: CASSRLGLINGYF. CDR3 coding DNA: TGTGCCAGCAGTCGTCTCGGGCTAATTAATGGGTACTTC.

This clonotype was counted between two and nine times. CDR3 DNA: TGCAGTGCTCTGGACAGCTTTACTAGCACAGATACGCAGTATTTT. Translated, it gives CSALDSFTSTDTQYF. This chain links TRBV20-1 with TRBJ2-3, with D maybe TRBD1 (6 bases). The length of the CDR3 is 15 residues. V was clipped by 5 bases and J by 0 bases, with 15 bases between them. From germline, CDR1 is DFQATT and CDR2 SNEGSKA (reference sequence).

The genes are TRBV4-2 and TRBJ2-1; 11 bases agree with TRBD2. With V trimmed by 3 bases and J by 7 bases, 14 bases remained unmatched. The CDR3 has 18 amino acids. In germline, CDR1 is LGHNA, CDR2 YNFKEQ. CDR3 sequence (DNA): TGTGCCAGCAGCCAGGACCCCTTCCTAGCGGGAGGTGGGAATGAGCAGTTCTTC. Protein sequence: CASSQDPFLAGGGNEQFF.

In its sample, this clonotype was seen many times. This chain connects TRBV11-2 to TRBJ2-7; TRBD2 matches at 14 bases. Germline V gene sequence: CDR1 SGHAT, CDR2 FQNNGV. V lost 7 bases, J lost 4 bases, and 18 bases stayed unmatched. CDR3 length: 19 amino acids. The CDR3 nucleotides read TGTGCCAGCACCCACGGGACTAGCGGGAGAACGGCGCTCCCTTACGAGCAGTACTTC. This encodes CASTHGTSGRTALPYEQYF.

The gene calls are TRBV27 and TRBJ1-2, with D unresolved. V lost 6 bases to trimming and J lost 0 bases, with 14 bases between them. This CDR3 is built from 15 residues. The germline CDR1 and CDR2 sequences are MNHEY and SMNVEV (reference sequence). The CDR3 nucleotides read TGTGCCAGCAGCCGAGATGGGAGAACTAACTATGGCTACACCTTC. Translation gives CASSRDGRTNYGYTF.

A remark on this clonotype: This is likely a read error, given that the CDR3 carries no conserved phenylalanine or tryptophan at its end. The V gene is TRBV7-9, the J gene TRBJ2-1, with TRBD2 identical over 8 bases. The CDR3 extends over 13 amino acids. The trim removed 8 bases at V and 6 bases at J, leaving 6 bases unmatched. From germline, CDR1 is SEHNR and CDR2 FQNEAQ (reference sequence). CDR3 protein: CASGGTRANEQFS. The CDR3, as DNA: TGTGCCAGCGGAGGGACTAGGGCCAATGAGCAGTTCTCC.

The chain's CDR3 is CASSAGKETQYF. In DNA form, the CDR3 reads TGCGCCAGCAGTGCGGGAAAAGAGACCCAGTACTTC. This chain joins TRBV10-2 and TRBJ2-5, with a possible D match to TRBD2 (5 bases). The CDR3 extends over 12 amino acids. CDR1 and CDR2 (germline): WSHSY, SAAADI. The ends were cut back, 4 bases at V and 3 bases at J, with 6 bases in the middle.

Only a few counts were recorded for this clonotype. Here the CDR3 DNA reads TGTGCCAGCAGTTACGACGGAGTCTCCTACGAGCAGTACTTC. Protein product: CASSYDGVSYEQYF. The genes are TRBV6-5 and TRBJ2-7; D remains unclear. The CDR3 consists of 14 residues. Between the trimmed V and J ends, which lost 2 bases and 0 bases, there was a span of 8 bases. Germline CDR1 MNHEY, CDR2 SVGAGI.

CDR3 DNA sequence: TGCAGTGCTAGCCCGGTACTAGCGGGAAACAATGAGCAGTTCTTC. Translation gives CSASPVLAGNNEQFF. The chain couples TRBV20-1 to TRBJ2-1; 10 nucleotides align to TRBD2. Germline V gene data show CDR1 as DFQATT and CDR2 as SNEGSKA (reference sequence). V shed 3 bases and J 5 bases; nucleotides not matched to a gene: 7. CDR3 length: 15 residues.